These 2 T cell receptor beta chains came from one sample sequenced in a study of shared clonotypes between healthy human individuals. The assay was immunoSEQ multiplex PCR, and TCRdb's table has in-frame clones only and misses some. The table includes 450,000 to 500,000 clones, over 60% detected once. The material sequenced was PBMCs. All receptors come from a woman aged 40 to 50 in good health. Some clones in this sample may be carry-over from other donors' samples.

This chain connects TRBV30 to TRBJ1-1; D is possibly TRBD1 (5 bases). Germline CDR1 GTSNPN, CDR2 SVGIG (reference sequence). V lost 2 bases and J lost 7, with 11 bases in between. This CDR3 spans 12 amino acids. CDR3 residues: CAWSSGAREAFF. CDR3 bases: TGTGCCTGGAGTTCCGGGGCCCGTGAAGCTTTCTTT. The full variable domain, with the rest looked up from reference TRBV30 and TRBJ1-1, is SQTIHQWPATLVQPVGSPLSLECTVEGTSNPNLYWYRQAAGRGLQLLFYSVGIGQISSEVPQNLSASRPQDRQFILSSKKLLLSDSGFYLCAWSSGAREAFFGQGTRLTVV.

Points on this clone: A read error may be the cause here, since a much bigger clone is one base away. The sample holds other DNA sequences that translate to the same CDR3. The V call is TRBV9, the J call TRBJ1-2, with TRBD1 matching 9 bases. Germline V gene sequence: CDR1 SGDLS, CDR2 YYNGEE. The CDR3 is made up of 15 amino acids. CDR3 protein: CASSPRTGAGSGYTF. As DNA, the CDR3 is TGCGCCAGCAGCCCTCGGACAGGGGCGGGAAGTGGCTACACCTTC.